Following are 2 T cell receptor beta chains from one sample sequenced in a study of blood T cell repertoires in COVID-19. The data were produced by immunoSEQ multiplex PCR, yet TCRdb's version contains in-frame clones alone and is incomplete. Of about 300,000 clones in the sample, more than 70% were seen once. Sequenced: peripheral blood. Receptor source: a woman aged 50 to 60 with acute or convalescent COVID-19.

The chain links TRBV2 to TRBJ1-5, with D unresolved. Germline CDR1 is SNHLY and CDR2 is FYNNEI. There are 14 residues in the CDR3. V gave up 6 bases and J gave up 3 bases, with 12 bases separating them. CDR3 sequence reads: CASSGTTLNQPQHF. CDR3 sequence (DNA): TGTGCCAGCAGCGGAACTACCCTCAATCAGCCCCAGCATTTT. The full variable domain, its missing parts supplied by reference TRBV2 and TRBJ1-5, is EPEVTQTPSHQVTQMGQEVILRCVPISNHLYFYWYRQILGQKVEFLVSFYNNEISEKSEIFDDQFSVERPDGSNFTLKIRSTKLEDSAMYFCASSGTTLNQPQHFGDGTRLSIL.

This clone occurred once. V usage is TRBV11-2 and J usage is TRBJ2-5; 7 bases match TRBD2. CDR1 and CDR2 from the germline V gene are SGHAT and FQNNGV. This CDR3 comprises 14 residues. Trimming removed 5 bases from V and 2 bases from J; junction bases left unmatched: 5. For the CDR3, the DNA is TGTGCCAGCAGCCTACCGGGAGGTCAAGAGACCCAGTACTTC. This sequence encodes CASSLPGGQETQYF.